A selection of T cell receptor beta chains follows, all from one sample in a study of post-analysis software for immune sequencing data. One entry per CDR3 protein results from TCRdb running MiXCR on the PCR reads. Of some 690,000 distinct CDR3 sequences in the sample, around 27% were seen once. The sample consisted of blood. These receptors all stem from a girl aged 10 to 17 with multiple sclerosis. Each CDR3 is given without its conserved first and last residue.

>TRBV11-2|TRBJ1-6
ASSLVMGNYNSPLH
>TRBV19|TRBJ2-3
ASWKRGTPGGAHY
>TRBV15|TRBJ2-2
ATSLGGDTGELF
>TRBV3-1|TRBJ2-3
ASSPGLPSTDTQY
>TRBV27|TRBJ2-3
ASSWGPSRAQY
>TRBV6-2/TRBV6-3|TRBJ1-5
ASSYRPGWGNQPQH
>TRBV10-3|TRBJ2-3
AISVTTGGLVDTQY
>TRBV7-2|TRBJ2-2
ASLGGRVAGERF
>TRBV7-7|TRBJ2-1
ASSKIAGGPGNEQF
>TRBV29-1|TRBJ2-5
SVGPGQGVTQY
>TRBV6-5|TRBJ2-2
ASNLGRDTGELF
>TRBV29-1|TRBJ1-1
SVGGRGMNTEAF
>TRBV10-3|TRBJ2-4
AISAGGELAKNIQY
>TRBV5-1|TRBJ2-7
ASSQMGQGSNEQY
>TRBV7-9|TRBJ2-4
ASSPPLGGGPDTKNIQY
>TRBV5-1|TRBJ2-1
ASSLLRGRVNEQF
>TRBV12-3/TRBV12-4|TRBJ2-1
ASSLYRANEQF
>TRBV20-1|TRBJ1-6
SATYAGAPPPLH
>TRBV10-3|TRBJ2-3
TIRKTSSGADTQY
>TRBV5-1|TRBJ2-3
ASGPAWGSDTQY
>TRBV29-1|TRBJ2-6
SVEGPQVTGANVLT
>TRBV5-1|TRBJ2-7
VSSQGQGYEQY
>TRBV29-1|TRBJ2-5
SAGGPQETQY
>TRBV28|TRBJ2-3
ASSLIGYTQY
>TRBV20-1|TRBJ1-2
SARPLTGSFNYGYT
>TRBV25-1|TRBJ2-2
ASSEFVNTGELF
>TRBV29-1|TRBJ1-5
SVVDRGLGQPQH
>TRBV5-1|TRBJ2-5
ASSFSSNPGGETQY